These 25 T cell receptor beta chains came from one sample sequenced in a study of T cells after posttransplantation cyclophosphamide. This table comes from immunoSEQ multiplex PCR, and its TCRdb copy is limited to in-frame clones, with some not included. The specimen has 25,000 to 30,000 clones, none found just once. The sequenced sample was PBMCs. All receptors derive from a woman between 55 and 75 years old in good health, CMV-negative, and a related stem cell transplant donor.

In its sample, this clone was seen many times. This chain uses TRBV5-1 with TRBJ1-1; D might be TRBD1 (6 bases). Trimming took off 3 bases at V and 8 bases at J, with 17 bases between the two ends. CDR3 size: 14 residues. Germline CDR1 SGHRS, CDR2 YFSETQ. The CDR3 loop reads CASSYTGTTQEAFF. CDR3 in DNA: TGCGCCAGCAGCTACACAGGGACCACTCAGGAAGCTTTCTTT. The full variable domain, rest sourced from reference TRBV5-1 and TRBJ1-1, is KAGVTQTPRYLIKTRGQQVTLSCSPISGHRSVSWYQQTPGQGLQFLFEYFSETQRNKGNFPGRFSGRQFSNSRSEMNVSTLELGDSALYLCASSYTGTTQEAFFGQGTRLTVV.

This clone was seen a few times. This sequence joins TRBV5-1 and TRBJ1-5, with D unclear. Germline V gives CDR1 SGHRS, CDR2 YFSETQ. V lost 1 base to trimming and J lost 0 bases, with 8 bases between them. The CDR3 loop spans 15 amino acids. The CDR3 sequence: CASSLNSYSNQPQHF. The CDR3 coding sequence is TGCGCCAGCAGCTTGAACAGTTATAGCAATCAGCCCCAGCATTTT.

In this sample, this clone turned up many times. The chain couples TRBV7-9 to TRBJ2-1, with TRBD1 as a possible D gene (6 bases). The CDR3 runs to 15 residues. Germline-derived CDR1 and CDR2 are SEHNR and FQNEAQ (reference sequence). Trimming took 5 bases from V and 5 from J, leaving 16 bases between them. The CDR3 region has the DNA TGTGCCAGCAGCCCAAGGGGGACACCTGACAATGAGCAGTTCTTC. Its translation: CASSPRGTPDNEQFF.

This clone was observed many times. This chain's CDR3 is CASSLGVAVPYEQYF. The DNA for the CDR3 is TGTGCCAGCAGCTTAGGGGTAGCAGTCCCCTACGAGCAGTACTTC. The chain joins TRBV11-1 to TRBJ2-7; D remains unclear. CDR1 and CDR2 from the germline V gene are SGHAT and FQDESV (reference sequence). With 1 base removed from V and 2 bases from J, the gap between germline ends came to 12 bases. CDR3 size: 15 residues.

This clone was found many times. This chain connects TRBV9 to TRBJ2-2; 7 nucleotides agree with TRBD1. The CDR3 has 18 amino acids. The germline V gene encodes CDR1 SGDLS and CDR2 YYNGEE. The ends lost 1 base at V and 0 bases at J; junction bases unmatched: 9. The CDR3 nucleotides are TGTGCCAGCAGCGTAAATAATCGTGGACAGGCGAACACCGGGGAGCTGTTTTTT. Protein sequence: CASSVNNRGQANTGELFF.

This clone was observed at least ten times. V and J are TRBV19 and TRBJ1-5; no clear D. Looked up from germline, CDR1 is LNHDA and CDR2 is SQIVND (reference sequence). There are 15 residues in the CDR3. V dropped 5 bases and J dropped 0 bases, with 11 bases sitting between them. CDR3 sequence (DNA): TGTGCCAGTAGTTGGACTTATTATAGCAATCAGCCCCAGCATTTT. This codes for CASSWTYYSNQPQHF.

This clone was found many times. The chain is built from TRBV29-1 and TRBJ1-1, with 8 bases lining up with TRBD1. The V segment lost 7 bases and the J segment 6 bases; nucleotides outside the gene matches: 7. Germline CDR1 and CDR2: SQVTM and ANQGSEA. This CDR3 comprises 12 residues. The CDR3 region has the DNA TGCAGCGCGAGGTACAGGGGGGCTGAAGCTTTCTTT. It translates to CSARYRGAEAFF. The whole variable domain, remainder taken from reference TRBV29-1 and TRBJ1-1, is SAVISQKPSRDICQRGTSLTIQCQVDSQVTMMFWYRQQPGQSLTLIATANQGSEATYESGFVIDKFPISRPNLTFSTLTVSNMSPEDSSIYLCSARYRGAEAFFGQGTRLTVV.

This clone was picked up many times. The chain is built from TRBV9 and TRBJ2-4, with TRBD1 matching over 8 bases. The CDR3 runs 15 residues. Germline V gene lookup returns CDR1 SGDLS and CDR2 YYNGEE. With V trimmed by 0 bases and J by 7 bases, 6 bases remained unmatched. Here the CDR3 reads CASSVGLQGANIQYF. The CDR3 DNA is TGTGCCAGCAGCGTAGGTTTGCAGGGGGCGAACATTCAGTACTTC.

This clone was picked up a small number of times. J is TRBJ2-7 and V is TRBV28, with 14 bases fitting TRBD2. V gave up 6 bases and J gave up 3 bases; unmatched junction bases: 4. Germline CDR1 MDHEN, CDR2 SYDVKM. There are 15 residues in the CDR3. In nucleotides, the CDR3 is TGTGCCAGCAGATTGACTAGCGGGAGGGTCTACGAGCAGTACTTC. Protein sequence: CASRLTSGRVYEQYF.

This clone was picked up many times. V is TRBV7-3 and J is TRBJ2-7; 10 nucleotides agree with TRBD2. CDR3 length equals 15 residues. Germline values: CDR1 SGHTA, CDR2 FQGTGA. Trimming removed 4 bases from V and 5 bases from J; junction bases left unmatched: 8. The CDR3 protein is CASSSRLAGLNEQYF. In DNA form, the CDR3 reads TGTGCCAGCAGCTCTCGACTAGCGGGTTTAAACGAGCAGTACTTC.

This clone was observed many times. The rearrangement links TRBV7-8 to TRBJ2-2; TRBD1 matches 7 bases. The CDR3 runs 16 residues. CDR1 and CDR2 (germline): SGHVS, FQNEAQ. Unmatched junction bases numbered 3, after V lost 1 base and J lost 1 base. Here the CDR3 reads CASSLGRTGNTGELFF. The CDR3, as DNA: TGTGCCAGCAGCTTAGGGAGGACAGGGAACACCGGGGAGCTGTTTTTT.

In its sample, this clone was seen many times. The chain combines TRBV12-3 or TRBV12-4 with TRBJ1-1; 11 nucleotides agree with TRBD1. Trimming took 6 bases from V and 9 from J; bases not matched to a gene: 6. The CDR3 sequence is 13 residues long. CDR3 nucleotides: TGTGCCAGCAGGTCCCGGGACAGGGGGAAAGCTTTCTTT. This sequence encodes CASRSRDRGKAFF.

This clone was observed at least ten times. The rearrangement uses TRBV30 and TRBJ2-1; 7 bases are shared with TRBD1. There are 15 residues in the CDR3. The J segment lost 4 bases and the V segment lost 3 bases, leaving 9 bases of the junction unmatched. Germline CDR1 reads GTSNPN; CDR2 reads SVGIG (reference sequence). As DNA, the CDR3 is TGTGCCTGGAGCGACTTACCGGGACAGTACAATGAGCAGTTCTTC. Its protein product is CAWSDLPGQYNEQFF.

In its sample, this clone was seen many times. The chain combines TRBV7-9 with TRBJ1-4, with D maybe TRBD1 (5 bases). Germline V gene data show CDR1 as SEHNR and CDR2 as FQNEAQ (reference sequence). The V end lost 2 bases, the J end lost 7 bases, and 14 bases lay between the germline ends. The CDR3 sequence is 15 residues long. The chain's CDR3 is CASSLQGRSSEKLFF. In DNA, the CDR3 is TGTGCCAGCAGCTTACAGGGTCGGTCATCTGAAAAACTGTTTTTT.

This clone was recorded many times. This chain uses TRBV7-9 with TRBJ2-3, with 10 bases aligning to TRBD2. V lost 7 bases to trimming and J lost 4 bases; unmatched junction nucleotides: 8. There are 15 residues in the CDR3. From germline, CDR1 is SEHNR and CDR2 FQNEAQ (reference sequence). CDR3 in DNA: TGTGCCAGCACCCAGTGGACTAGCGGATCAGATACGCAGTATTTT. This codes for CASTQWTSGSDTQYF.

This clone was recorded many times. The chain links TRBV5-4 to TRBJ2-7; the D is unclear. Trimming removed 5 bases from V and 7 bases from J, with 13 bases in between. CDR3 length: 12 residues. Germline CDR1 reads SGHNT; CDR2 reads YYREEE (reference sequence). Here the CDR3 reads CASSLTLGEQYF. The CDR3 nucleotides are TGTGCCAGCAGTCTAACGCTCGGGGAGCAGTACTTC.

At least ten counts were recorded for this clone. The DNA for the CDR3 is TGCAGCGGATCCATGACAGGGTCGTACGAGCAGTACTTC. Its translation is CSGSMTGSYEQYF. The chain recombines TRBV29-1 with TRBJ2-7, with 7 bases that match TRBD1. Losses at the gene ends were 7 bases for V and 4 bases for J; bases not matched to a gene: 10. CDR1 is SQVTM and CDR2 is ANQGSEA in the germline V gene. The CDR3 spans 13 residues.

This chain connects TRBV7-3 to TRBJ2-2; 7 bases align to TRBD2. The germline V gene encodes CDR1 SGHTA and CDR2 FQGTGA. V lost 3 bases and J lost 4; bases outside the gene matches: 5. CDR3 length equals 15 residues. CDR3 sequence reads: CASSFGGLGTGELFF. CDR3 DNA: TGTGCCAGCAGCTTCGGGGGGTTGGGCACCGGGGAGCTGTTTTTT.

The CDR3 loop reads CASSPGNSASTDTQYF. The DNA for the CDR3 is TGCGCCAGCAGCCCCGGAAATAGCGCGAGCACAGATACGCAGTATTTT. V usage is TRBV5-1 and J usage is TRBJ2-3; perhaps TRBD2 as D (5 bases). V was pared by 4 bases and J by 0 bases, with 15 bases between. CDR3 length equals 16 residues. Germline values: CDR1 SGHRS, CDR2 YFSETQ.

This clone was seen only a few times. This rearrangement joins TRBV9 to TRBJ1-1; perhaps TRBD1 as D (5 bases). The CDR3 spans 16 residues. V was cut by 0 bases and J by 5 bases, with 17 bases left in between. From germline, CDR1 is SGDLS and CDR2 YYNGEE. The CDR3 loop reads CASSVGVGLRRTEAFF. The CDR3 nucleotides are TGTGCCAGCAGCGTAGGGGTGGGACTTCGTAGGACTGAAGCTTTCTTT.

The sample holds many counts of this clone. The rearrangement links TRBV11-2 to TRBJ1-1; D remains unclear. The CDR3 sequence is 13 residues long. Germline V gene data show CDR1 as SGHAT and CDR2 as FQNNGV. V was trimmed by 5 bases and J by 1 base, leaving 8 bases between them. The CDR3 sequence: CASSLQRNTEAFF. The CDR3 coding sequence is TGTGCCAGCAGCCTACAGAGGAACACTGAAGCTTTCTTT.

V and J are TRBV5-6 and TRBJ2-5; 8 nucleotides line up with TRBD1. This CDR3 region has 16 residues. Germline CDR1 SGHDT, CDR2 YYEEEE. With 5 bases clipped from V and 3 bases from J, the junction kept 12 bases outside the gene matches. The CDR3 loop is CASRYGKGQGKETQYF. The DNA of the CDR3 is TGTGCCAGCAGGTACGGGAAAGGACAGGGTAAAGAGACCCAGTACTTC.

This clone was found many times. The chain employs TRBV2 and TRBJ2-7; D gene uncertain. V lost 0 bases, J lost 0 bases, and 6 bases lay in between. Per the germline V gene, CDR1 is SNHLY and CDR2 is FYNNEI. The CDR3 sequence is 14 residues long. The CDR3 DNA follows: TGTGCCAGCAGTGAAGCCAGAGGCTCCTACGAGCAGTACTTC. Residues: CASSEARGSYEQYF.

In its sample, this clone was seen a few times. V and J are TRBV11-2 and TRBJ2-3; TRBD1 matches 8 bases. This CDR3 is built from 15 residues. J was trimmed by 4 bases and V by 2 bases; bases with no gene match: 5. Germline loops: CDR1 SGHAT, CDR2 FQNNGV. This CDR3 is CASSLFLQGADTQYF. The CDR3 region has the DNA TGTGCCAGCAGCTTATTTCTACAGGGGGCAGATACGCAGTATTTT.

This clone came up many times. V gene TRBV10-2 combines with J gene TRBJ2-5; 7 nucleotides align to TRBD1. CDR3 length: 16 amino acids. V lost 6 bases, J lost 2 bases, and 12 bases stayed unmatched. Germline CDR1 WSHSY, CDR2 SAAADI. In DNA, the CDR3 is TGCGCCAGCAGCAAGATGACAGGGAACCTTCAAGAGACCCAGTACTTC. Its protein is CASSKMTGNLQETQYF.